What follows are 32 T cell receptor beta chains derived from one specimen sequenced in a study of Tregs in tolerant kidney transplant recipients. The nonmyeloablative bone marrow transplants came from related graft donors, with transient mixed chimerism. This table comes from immunoSEQ multiplex PCR, and its TCRdb copy is limited to in-frame clones, with some not included. The top ten hold 3.8% of the sample, which has tens of thousands of clones, around 87% seen once. Sequenced material: CD4+ T cells from blood (PBMCs), taken 6 months after the transplant. All receptors derive from a human patient who received a combined kidney and bone marrow transplant. Some T cells may be transferred from the graft donor.

The chain links TRBV21-1 to TRBJ1-6. TRBV21-1 is tagged as a pseudogene. CDR3 length equals 17 residues. The CDR3 sequence: CASSKSGEVIYNSPLHF. CDR3 bases: TGTGCCAGCAGCAAATCTGGAGAGGTGATATATAATTCACCCCTCCACTTT.

The chain joins TRBV4-2 to TRBJ2-1, with 8 bases matching TRBD2. Germline V gene data show CDR1 as LGHNA and CDR2 as YNFKEQ. There are 15 residues in the CDR3. With 2 bases clipped from V and 7 bases from J, the junction kept 7 bases outside the gene matches. CDR3 in amino acids: CASSQSGTRENEQFF. CDR3 in DNA: TGTGCCAGCAGCCAATCCGGGACTAGGGAAAATGAGCAGTTCTTC.

V is TRBV5-1 and J is TRBJ2-3; D ambiguous. The V end lost 1 base, the J end lost 2 bases, and 14 bases lay between the germline ends. This CDR3 has 16 residues. Germline assignment: CDR1 SGHRS and CDR2 YFSETQ. As DNA, the CDR3 is TGCGCCAGCAGCTTGTTCAGCGACCATGTCACAGATACGCAGTATTTT. It codes for CASSLFSDHVTDTQYF.

This chain joins TRBV4-3 and TRBJ1-6; 11 bases align to TRBD1. The CDR3 spans 16 residues. Germline CDR1 is LGHNA and CDR2 is YSLEER. Trimming removed 1 base from V and 8 bases from J; junction bases left unmatched: 4. The CDR3 bases are TGCGCCAGCAGCCAAGGGACAGGGGGCGGGGATTCACCCCTCCACTTT. It yields the protein CASSQGTGGGDSPLHF.

J is TRBJ2-1 and V is TRBV5-1; 7 nucleotides align to TRBD1. Trimming cost V 4 bases and J 0 bases; bases outside gene matches: 13. CDR1 is SGHRS, CDR2 YFSETQ, per germline. This CDR3 is built from 18 residues. CDR3 in amino acids: CASSENPLGQSSYNEQFF. CDR3 bases: TGCGCCAGCAGCGAGAACCCCCTGGGACAGAGCTCCTACAATGAGCAGTTCTTC.

As DNA, the CDR3 is TGCGCCAGCAGCCACTCCCTCGGCAGGGCTAGCGGGAGTATCATCGGGGAGCTGTTTTTT. Amino acid sequence: CASSHSLGRASGSIIGELFF. The V call is TRBV4-1, the J call TRBJ2-2, with 10 bases fitting TRBD2. V dropped 3 bases and J dropped 7; count of bases not matched to a gene: 20. The CDR3 runs 20 residues. Germline CDR1 and CDR2: MGHRA and YSYEKL.

The rearrangement joins TRBV18 to TRBJ2-7; perhaps TRBD1 as D (6 bases). Trimming removed 1 base at V and 5 bases at J, with 12 bases between. Germline V gene sequence: CDR1 KGHSH, CDR2 LQKENI. The CDR3 totals 14 residues. The CDR3 DNA is TGTGCCAGCTCACCACTTCAGGGGTTCAACGAGCAGTACTTC. It yields the protein CASSPLQGFNEQYF.

DNA for the CDR3: TGTGCCATCAGTGGAGGGTATCTCTACGAGCAGTACTTC. Its translation is CAISGGYLYEQYF. The chain has TRBV10-3 and TRBJ2-7, with a weak D call TRBD2 (5 bases). Germline loops: CDR1 ENHRY, CDR2 SYGVKD. The CDR3 totals 13 residues. Trimming took 4 bases from V and 3 from J, leaving 10 bases between them.

V is TRBV19 and J is TRBJ2-1, with TRBD2 matching over 11 bases. The junction had 5 bases not matched to a gene; V was cut back by 4 bases and J by 6 bases. The CDR3 length is 15 residues. Germline V CDR1 and CDR2: LNHDA, SQIVND (reference sequence). The CDR3 DNA reads as TGTGCCAGTAGTAAACTAGCGGGGGCTCCCAATGAGCAGTTCTTC. It codes for CASSKLAGAPNEQFF.

This chain uses TRBV4-1 with TRBJ1-1; no clear D. There are 14 residues in the CDR3. Germline values: CDR1 MGHRA, CDR2 YSYEKL. V was clipped by 4 bases and J by 5 bases, with 14 bases between them. The CDR3 spells CASSLVRRTTEAFF. As DNA, the CDR3 is TGCGCCAGCAGCCTCGTCAGAAGAACGACTGAAGCTTTCTTT.

This chain links TRBV19 with TRBJ1-5; the D gene is possibly TRBD1 (6 bases). The CDR3 sequence is 16 residues long. Germline assignment: CDR1 LNHDA and CDR2 SQIVND (reference sequence). V was pared by 4 bases and J by 2 bases, with 15 bases between. CDR3 sequence (DNA): TGTGCCAGTAGTACCCACAGGGCATCGGGCAATCAGCCCCAGCATTTT. Amino acid sequence: CASSTHRASGNQPQHF.

This clone showed up just once. This chain joins TRBV18 and TRBJ2-1; a weak D match, TRBD2 (6 bases). The CDR3 is 15 amino acids. The ends were cut back, 4 bases at V and 4 bases at J, with 14 bases in the middle. The germline V gene encodes CDR1 KGHSH and CDR2 LQKENI. CDR3 protein: CASSLGLSGYNEQFF. CDR3 in DNA: TGTGCCAGCTCACTAGGACTCAGCGGGTACAATGAGCAGTTCTTC. Full variable domain (rest looked up from reference TRBV18 and TRBJ2-1): NAGVMQNPRHLVRRRGQEARLRCSPMKGHSHVYWYRQLPEEGLKFMVYLQKENIIDESGMPKERFSAEFPKEGPSILRIQQVVRGDSAAYFCASSLGLSGYNEQFFGPGTRLTVL.

This clone showed up just a few times. The chain recombines TRBV19 with TRBJ1-2, with D possibly being TRBD1 (5 bases). The germline V and J ends were trimmed by 8 bases and 3 bases, with 13 bases remaining between them. This CDR3 has 13 amino acids. The germline CDR1 and CDR2 sequences are LNHDA and SQIVND (reference sequence). The CDR3 nucleotides read TGTGCCAGTGGGAACGACAGATACTATGGCTACACCTTC. As protein: CASGNDRYYGYTF.

This clone was observed once. V and J are TRBV7-9 and TRBJ1-2; D unclear. CDR3 size: 13 residues. The germline V and J ends were trimmed by 3 bases and 4 bases, with 9 bases remaining between them. Germline values: CDR1 SEHNR, CDR2 FQNEAQ (reference sequence). The CDR3 spells CASSFVGSYGYTF. CDR3 nucleotide sequence: TGTGCCAGCAGCTTCGTTGGCAGCTATGGCTACACCTTC.

The chain has TRBV9 and TRBJ2-1, with 7 bases aligning to TRBD1. The CDR3 consists of 15 residues. Trimming at V came to 4 bases and at J to 2 bases, leaving 6 bases not matched to a gene. In germline, CDR1 is SGDLS, CDR2 YYNGEE. Here the CDR3 DNA reads TGTGCCAGCAGCCTACGACAGGGTACCTACAATGAGCAGTTCTTC. Its protein product is CASSLRQGTYNEQFF. The full variable domain, completed using reference TRBV9 and TRBJ2-1, is DSGVTQTPKHLITATGQRVTLRCSPRSGDLSVYWYQQSLDQGLQFLIQYYNGEERAKGNILERFSAQQFPDLHSELNLSSLELGDSALYFCASSLRQGTYNEQFFGPGTRLTVL.

This clone appeared a single time. This sequence joins TRBV19 and TRBJ2-1; no reliable D call. The germline gives CDR1 LNHDA, CDR2 SQIVND (reference sequence). This CDR3 has 15 residues. V gave up 3 bases and J gave up 0 bases, with 9 bases separating them. The CDR3 bases are TGTGCCAGTAGTATCATGGGCGACTCCTACAATGAGCAGTTCTTC. It encodes CASSIMGDSYNEQFF.

The chain couples TRBV4-3 to TRBJ1-1; D unclear. Germline loops: CDR1 LGHNA, CDR2 YSLEER. There are 18 residues in the CDR3. V lost 4 bases, J lost 1 base, and 22 bases lay in between. CDR3 protein: CASSPQPRSLNPNTEAFF. The DNA of the CDR3 is TGCGCCAGCAGCCCTCAGCCTAGGAGCCTTAACCCGAACACTGAAGCTTTCTTT.

The chain combines TRBV4-2 with TRBJ2-2; TRBD1 agrees at 12 bases. V was clipped by 1 base and J by 7 bases; unmatched bases: 4. In germline, CDR1 is LGHNA, CDR2 YNFKEQ. CDR3 length: 16 residues. The CDR3 bases are TGTGCCAGCAGCCAAGCGGGACAGGGGGCGGTCGGGGAGCTGTTTTTT. Amino acid sequence: CASSQAGQGAVGELFF.

This sequence joins TRBV11-2 and TRBJ2-7; possibly TRBD1 for D (6 bases). There are 14 residues in the CDR3. Trimming took 4 bases from V and 3 from J, leaving 13 bases between them. Germline V CDR1 and CDR2: SGHAT, FQNNGV. The CDR3 nucleotides are TGTGCCAGCAGCTCGGCCAGGGGCTTCTACGAGCAGTACTTC. This sequence encodes CASSSARGFYEQYF.

The rearrangement uses TRBV7-6 and TRBJ1-1; D not certain. There are 15 residues in the CDR3. V lost 2 bases and J lost 1, with 11 bases in between. Per the germline V gene, CDR1 is SGHVS and CDR2 is FNYEAQ. The CDR3 reads CASSLSPGRNTEAFF. CDR3 sequence (DNA): TGTGCCAGCAGCTTAAGTCCAGGCAGGAACACTGAAGCTTTCTTT.

The V gene is TRBV2, the J gene TRBJ2-7; D remains unclear. CDR3 length equals 14 residues. Germline V gives CDR1 SNHLY, CDR2 FYNNEI. The germline V and J ends were trimmed by 4 bases and 4 bases, with 14 bases remaining between them. CDR3: CASSGWPTNYEQYF. Written as DNA, the CDR3 is TGTGCCAGCAGTGGATGGCCCACTAATTACGAGCAGTACTTC.

The chain employs TRBV4-3 and TRBJ2-2; no firm D call. The V end lost 0 bases, the J end lost 6 bases, and 11 bases lay between the germline ends. Germline V gene lookup returns CDR1 LGHNA and CDR2 YSLEER. This CDR3 is built from 15 residues. CDR3 DNA sequence: TGCGCCAGCAGCCAAGATAGATTAGCTGCCGGGGAGCTGTTTTTT. Translated, it gives CASSQDRLAAGELFF.

This CDR3 reads CASSSQGGTGTDTQYF. Here the CDR3 DNA reads TGTGCCAGCAGCTCCCAGGGAGGGACCGGCACAGATACGCAGTATTTT. The genes are TRBV7-9 and TRBJ2-3; TRBD2 matches 7 bases. J was trimmed by 1 base and V by 4 bases; bases with no gene match: 8. Per germline, CDR1 SEHNR and CDR2 FQNEAQ (reference sequence). The CDR3 length is 16 residues.

This chain joins TRBV30 and TRBJ1-2, with no clear D. Deletions cut 4 bases from V and 1 base from J, with 7 bases between. From germline, CDR1 is GTSNPN and CDR2 SVGIG (reference sequence). The CDR3 is made up of 12 amino acids. The CDR3 protein is CAWTEGNYGYTF. The CDR3 DNA reads as TGTGCCTGGACAGAGGGTAACTATGGCTACACCTTC.

V gene TRBV10-3 combines with J gene TRBJ1-1, with D perhaps matching TRBD1 (5 bases). Trimming left V 4 bases short and J 1 base short, with 13 bases between. The CDR3 spans 15 residues. The germline gives CDR1 ENHRY, CDR2 SYGVKD. CDR3 in amino acids: CAISVGGGGNTEAFF. In nucleotides, the CDR3 is TGTGCCATCAGTGTCGGGGGGGGAGGGAACACTGAAGCTTTCTTT.

CDR3 amino acids: CASSLTGGLEAFF. DNA for the CDR3: TGTGCCAGCAGCTTGACGGGGGGGTTAGAAGCTTTCTTT. V is TRBV11-3 and J is TRBJ1-1; maybe TRBD1 (5 bases). The CDR3 is made up of 13 amino acids. In germline, CDR1 is SGHNT, CDR2 YENEEA. V was clipped by 3 bases and J by 8 bases, with 13 bases between them.

As for this clone: Within the sample, other DNA sequences also encode this same CDR3. This chain links TRBV15 with TRBJ1-2, with 8 bases lining up with TRBD1. This CDR3 spans 15 amino acids. Germline V CDR1 and CDR2: LNHNV, YYDKDF (reference sequence). With 3 bases clipped from V and 8 bases from J, the junction kept 11 bases outside the gene matches. The CDR3, as DNA: TGTGCCACCAGCAGGCCCGGACAGGGCGGAGAAGGCTACACCTTC. Translated: CATSRPGQGGEGYTF.

This clone showed up just a few times. The CDR3 DNA sequence: TGCGCCAGCAGCAAGGACAGGCTCGGCCTGTTTTTT. It codes for CASSKDRLGLFF. The chain recombines TRBV5-1 with TRBJ1-4, with TRBD1 identical over 7 bases. Germline V lookup: CDR1 SGHRS, CDR2 YFSETQ. This CDR3 region has 12 residues. After removal of 4 bases from V and 14 bases from J, the junction contained 8 bases not matched to a gene.

This chain connects TRBV6-6 to TRBJ1-5; D possibly corresponds to TRBD1 (5 bases). V dropped 6 bases and J dropped 2 bases, with 17 bases sitting between them. The CDR3 is 16 residues long. In germline, CDR1 is MNHNY, CDR2 SVGAGI (reference sequence). CDR3 DNA: TGTGCCAGCAGACTCATCCAGGGAACCCGCAATCAGCCCCAGCATTTT. It codes for CASRLIQGTRNQPQHF.

The genes are TRBV6-6 and TRBJ2-2; D uncertain. Germline loops: CDR1 MNHNY, CDR2 SVGAGI (reference sequence). The CDR3 covers 14 residues. The V end lost 2 bases, the J end lost 3 bases, and 7 bases lay between the germline ends. The CDR3 DNA reads TGTGCCAGCAGTTACGAGCATCACACCGGGGAGCTGTTTTTT. This sequence encodes CASSYEHHTGELFF.

The chain employs TRBV20-1 and TRBJ2-7, with no clear D. The CDR3 consists of 10 residues. CDR1 DFQATT and CDR2 SNEGSKA come from the germline V gene (reference sequence). The V gene lost 7 bases and the J gene lost 7 bases, with 11 bases spanning the gap. For the CDR3, the DNA is TGCAGTGTAGTGCTTTTGGAGCAGTACTTC. Its translation is CSVVLLEQYF.

This chain links TRBV7-2 with TRBJ1-5, with a weak D call TRBD1 (6 bases). V lost 5 bases, J lost 6 bases, and 14 bases lay in between. The CDR3 extends over 14 amino acids. Germline CDR1 is SGHTA and CDR2 is FQGNSA. In DNA, the CDR3 is TGTGCCAGCAGCCGGGGGGGGGCTGGTCAGCCCCAGCATTTT. It yields the protein CASSRGGAGQPQHF.